This record looks at one T cell receptor (beta chain) sequence and its context. What it recognizes is unknown. This entry comes from a study of shared clonotypes between healthy human individuals. Overall study context: There were three CD4 naive, three CD4 memory, two CD8 naive and one CD8 memory plates per donor. Study-wide results and caveats: Researchers found naive subsets generally carried larger estimated richness than memory subsets.

The authors ran the assay at deep level. The data were produced by immunoSEQ multiplex PCR, yet TCRdb's version contains in-frame clones alone and is incomplete. The data contain around 700,000 clones, approximately 79% of them seen just once; the ten biggest clones take up less than 2%. Sequences were obtained from memory CD4+ T cells sorted from blood. Subset in this sample: CD45RA-negative fraction. This clonotype originated in a woman aged 25-40 years in good health.

This chain's CDR3 is CASATAMINEQFF. The CDR3 bases are TGCGCCAGCGCAACTGCAATGATCAATGAGCAGTTCTTC. The J gene is TRBJ2-1, the V gene TRBV5-1; D uncertain. Germline values: CDR1 SGHRS, CDR2 YFSETQ. There are 13 residues in the CDR3. V gave up 7 bases and J gave up 6 bases, with 14 bases separating them.